These 10 T cell receptor beta chains were all obtained from the same sample, sequenced in a study of monozygotic twins with cystic fibrosis. Profiling relied on immunoSEQ multiplex PCR, and the TCRdb table lists in-frame clones only, not all of them. The sample yields some 22,000 clones, approximately 97% seen once. Sequenced: blood. The source of these receptors is a girl under 18 with cystic fibrosis.

V and J are TRBV4-1 and TRBJ2-1, with 9 bases that match TRBD2. Germline V gene lookup returns CDR1 MGHRA and CDR2 YSYEKL. The V segment lost 1 base and the J segment 7 bases; nucleotides outside the gene matches: 5. The CDR3 consists of 15 residues. In DNA, the CDR3 is TGCGCCAGCAGCCAAGCTCCTAGCGGGAAAAATGAGCAGTTCTTC. Amino acids: CASSQAPSGKNEQFF.

V and J are TRBV18 and TRBJ2-3; 9 bases agree with TRBD1. Germline assignment: CDR1 KGHSH and CDR2 LQKENI. J lost 5 bases, V lost 0 bases, and 9 bases had no gene match. The CDR3 length is 17 residues. CDR3 in amino acids: CASSPPGTGQSLDTQYF. CDR3 nucleotide sequence: TGTGCCAGCTCACCACCGGGGACAGGGCAAAGTTTAGATACGCAGTATTTT. The full variable domain, completed using reference TRBV18 and TRBJ2-3, is NAGVMQNPRHLVRRRGQEARLRCSPMKGHSHVYWYRQLPEEGLKFMVYLQKENIIDESGMPKERFSAEFPKEGPSILRIQQVVRGDSAAYFCASSPPGTGQSLDTQYFGPGTRLTVL.

The CDR3 DNA reads TGTGCCAGCTCCCGAATTGAGACATCTATCTCCTACGAGCAGTACTTC. As protein: CASSRIETSISYEQYF. The chain recombines TRBV18 with TRBJ2-7; D call uncertain. Germline CDR1 KGHSH, CDR2 LQKENI. V gave up 6 bases and J gave up 0 bases, with 18 bases separating them. The CDR3 length is 16 residues.

The CDR3: CASSPGTAGNTIYF. In DNA, the CDR3 is TGCGCCAGCAGCCCCGGGACGGCTGGAAACACCATATATTTT. The chain joins TRBV5-1 to TRBJ1-3, with D possibly TRBD1 on 5 matching bases. The germline V and J ends were trimmed by 4 bases and 2 bases, with 10 bases remaining between them. The CDR3 is made up of 14 amino acids. Germline assignment: CDR1 SGHRS and CDR2 YFSETQ. Variable domain in full (rest from reference TRBV5-1 and TRBJ1-3): KAGVTQTPRYLIKTRGQQVTLSCSPISGHRSVSWYQQTPGQGLQFLFEYFSETQRNKGNFPGRFSGRQFSNSRSEMNVSTLELGDSALYLCASSPGTAGNTIYFGEGSWLTVV.

This rearrangement joins TRBV20-1 to TRBJ2-7, with no clear D. Per germline, CDR1 DFQATT and CDR2 SNEGSKA (reference sequence). This CDR3 contains 11 residues. V was shortened by 3 bases and J by 4 bases, with 7 bases between the two germline ends. CDR3 residues: CSARFDYEQYF. The CDR3 nucleotides are TGCAGTGCTAGGTTCGATTACGAGCAGTACTTC.

The count of this clone is one. This chain joins TRBV9 and TRBJ2-7; D gene unclear. This CDR3 is built from 14 residues. V was pared by 3 bases and J by 7 bases, with 17 bases between. Germline CDR1 reads SGDLS; CDR2 reads YYNGEE. In DNA form, the CDR3 reads TGTGCCAGCAGCGCCACGCTTAGATCGTGGGAGCAGTACTTC. Its protein product is CASSATLRSWEQYF.

The chain employs TRBV15 and TRBJ2-2, with D perhaps assigned TRBD1 or TRBD2 (5 bases each). Germline loops: CDR1 LNHNV, CDR2 YYDKDF (reference sequence). This CDR3 contains 14 residues. Trimming took off 2 bases at V and 6 bases at J, with 10 bases between the two ends. The CDR3 protein is CATSRLRGAGELFF. The CDR3 nucleotides are TGTGCCACCAGCAGACTCCGAGGGGCCGGGGAGCTGTTTTTT. Using reference TRBV15 and TRBJ2-2 for the parts outside the CDR3, the full variable domain is DAMVIQNPRYQVTQFGKPVTLSCSQTLNHNVMYWYQQKSSQAPKLLFHYYDKDFNNEADTPDNFQSRRPNTSFCFLDIRSPGLGDTAMYLCATSRLRGAGELFFGEGSRLTVL.

This CDR3 is CASRPSGSTTGELFF. CDR3 DNA sequence: TGTGCCAGCAGGCCTAGCGGGAGTACCACCGGGGAGCTGTTTTTT. The V and J genes are TRBV6-5 and TRBJ2-2; the match to TRBD2 covers 10 bases. V dropped 6 bases and J dropped 4; count of bases not matched to a gene: 5. CDR1 is MNHEY, CDR2 SVGAGI, per germline. The CDR3 has 15 residues.

Only one count was recorded for this clone. The rearrangement joins TRBV19 to TRBJ2-6; no firm D call. V lost 3 bases and J lost 0, with 9 bases in between. The V gene's germline CDR1 is LNHDA and CDR2 SQIVND (reference sequence). CDR3 length: 16 residues. The CDR3 bases are TGTGCCAGTAGTATTATTGGCAGCTCTGGGGCCAACGTCCTGACTTTC. Amino acids: CASSIIGSSGANVLTF. Full variable domain (rest looked up from reference TRBV19 and TRBJ2-6): DGGITQSPKYLFRKEGQNVTLSCEQNLNHDAMYWYRQDPGQGLRLIYYSQIVNDFQKGDIAEGYSVSREKKESFPLTVTSAQKNPTAFYLCASSIIGSSGANVLTFGAGSRLTVL.

This chain uses TRBV25-1 with TRBJ2-5, with D possibly matching TRBD1 (5 bases). The CDR3 is 14 residues long. Germline assignment: CDR1 MGHDK and CDR2 SYGVNS. V was pared by 4 bases and J by 4 bases, with 13 bases between. The CDR3: CASSARDSGETQYF. DNA of the CDR3: TGTGCCAGCAGTGCCAGGGATTCCGGAGAGACCCAGTACTTC.